Listed here is a single TCR beta chain. The table came from immunoSEQ multiplex PCR; TCRdb's copy has only in-frame clones and leaves some out. Of approximately 44,000 clones detected, roughly 89% appear once; the ten largest clones hold 0.55% to 0.85%. This sample stems from a study of T cell changes during pregnancy in multiple sclerosis. Germline CDR1 reads SGHRS; CDR2 reads YFSETQ. The CDR3 extends over 14 amino acids. With 4 bases removed from V and 5 bases from J, the gap between germline ends came to 15 bases. The chain combines TRBV5-1 with TRBJ1-1; D is perhaps TRBD1 (5 bases). The sample consisted of CD4+ T cells from peripheral blood mononuclear cells, taken in the first trimester of pregnancy. This TCR was sampled from a female donor with multiple sclerosis, enrolled in a pregnancy study. This chain's CDR3 is CASSMAVGGTEAFF. The CDR3 bases are TGCGCCAGCAGCATGGCCGTGGGGGGTACTGAAGCTTTCTTT.